What follows is one TCR beta chain and its context. Its specificity is not known. This sample stems from a study of STAT3 mutations in large granular lymphocyte leukemia. The study's findings and limits: Every T-LGLL patient had at least one immunodominant TCRbeta clonotype.

Generated by immunoSEQ multiplex PCR, the TCRdb table keeps only in-frame clones and is missing some. The sample carries 10,000 to 15,000 clones, more than 65% recorded once. Germline CDR1 and CDR2: SEHNR and FQNEAQ (reference sequence). The CDR3 has 13 residues. Trimming removed 1 base from V and 5 bases from J, with 9 bases in between. The clonotype was recovered from a man in his sixties with T-cell large granular lymphocyte leukemia. Some clones in this sample may be carry-over from other donors' samples. The chain links TRBV7-9 to TRBJ2-7, with TRBD2 as a possible D gene (6 bases). Source material: peripheral blood mononuclear cells. CDR3 in amino acids: CASSLDGTHEQYF. The CDR3 DNA follows: TGTGCCAGCAGCTTAGACGGGACTCACGAGCAGTACTTC.